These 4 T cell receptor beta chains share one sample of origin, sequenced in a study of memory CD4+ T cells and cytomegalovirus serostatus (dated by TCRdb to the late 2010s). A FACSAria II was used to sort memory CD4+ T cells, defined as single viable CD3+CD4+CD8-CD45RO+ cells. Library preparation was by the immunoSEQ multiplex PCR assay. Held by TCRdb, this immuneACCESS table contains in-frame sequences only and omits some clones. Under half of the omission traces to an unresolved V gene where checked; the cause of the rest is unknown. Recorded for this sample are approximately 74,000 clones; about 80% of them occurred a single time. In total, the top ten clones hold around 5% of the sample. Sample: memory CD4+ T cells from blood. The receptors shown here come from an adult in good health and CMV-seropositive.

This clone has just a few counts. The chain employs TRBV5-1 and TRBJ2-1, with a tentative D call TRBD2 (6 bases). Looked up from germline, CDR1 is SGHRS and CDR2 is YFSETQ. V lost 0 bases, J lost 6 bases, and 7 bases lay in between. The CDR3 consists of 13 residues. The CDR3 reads CASSLAGGNEQFF. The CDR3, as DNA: TGCGCCAGCAGCTTGGCCGGGGGCAATGAGCAGTTCTTC.

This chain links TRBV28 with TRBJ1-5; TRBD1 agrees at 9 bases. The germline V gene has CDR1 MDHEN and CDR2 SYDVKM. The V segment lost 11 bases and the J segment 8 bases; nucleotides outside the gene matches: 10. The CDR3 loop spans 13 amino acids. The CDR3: CAGSDRGREPQHF. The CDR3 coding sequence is TGTGCCGGCTCAGACAGGGGGAGGGAGCCCCAGCATTTT.

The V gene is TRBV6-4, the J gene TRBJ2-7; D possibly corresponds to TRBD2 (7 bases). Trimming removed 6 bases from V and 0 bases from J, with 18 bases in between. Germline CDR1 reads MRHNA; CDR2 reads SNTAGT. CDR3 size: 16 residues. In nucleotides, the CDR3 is TGTGCCAGCAGCCCGTGGGGGCGGGGGAGCTCCTACGAGCAGTACTTC. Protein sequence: CASSPWGRGSSYEQYF.

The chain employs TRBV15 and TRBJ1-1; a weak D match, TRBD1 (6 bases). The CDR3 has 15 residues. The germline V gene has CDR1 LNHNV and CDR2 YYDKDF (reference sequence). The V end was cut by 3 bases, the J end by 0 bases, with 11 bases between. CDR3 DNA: TGTGCCACCAGCAGCCTACAGGGAATGAACACTGAAGCTTTCTTT. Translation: CATSSLQGMNTEAFF.